This T cell receptor beta chain was sequenced in a study of blood T cell repertoires in COVID-19. TCRdb's copy holds only in-frame clones and misses some; the assay was immunoSEQ multiplex PCR. The repertoire has 95,000 to 100,000 clones, around 94% of them found once; the top ten carry 4.5% to 6%. The CDR3 sequence is 15 residues long. The germline CDR1 and CDR2 sequences are SNHLY and FYNNEI. V lost 6 bases, J lost 1 base, and 7 bases stayed unmatched. This clone occurred once. The sample comprised peripheral blood. This sequence was found in a man aged 45 to 65 with active COVID-19. This chain joins TRBV2 and TRBJ2-5; 8 nucleotides agree with TRBD1. CDR3 DNA sequence: TGTGCCAGCAGGAAGACAGGGGCGATCCAAGAGACCCAGTACTTC. Translating gives CASRKTGAIQETQYF. The full variable domain, rest sourced from reference TRBV2 and TRBJ2-5, is EPEVTQTPSHQVTQMGQEVILRCVPISNHLYFYWYRQILGQKVEFLVSFYNNEISEKSEIFDDQFSVERPDGSNFTLKIRSTKLEDSAMYFCASRKTGAIQETQYFGPGTRLLVL.